These 24 T cell receptor beta chains were sequenced from one sample in a study of shared clonotypes between healthy human individuals. Clones were read by immunoSEQ multiplex PCR, and TCRdb kept only the in-frame ones, dropping some. There are 780,000 or so clones in the sample; over 55% occur only once, and more than 1.5% lies in the top ten. The sample taken for sequencing was memory CD4+ T cells sorted from blood. Subset specified: CD45RA-negative fraction. These receptors were collected from a woman aged 25 to 39 in good health.

This chain joins TRBV4-2 and TRBJ2-5; weak D call: TRBD2 (6 bases). CDR3 length: 20 amino acids. Germline values: CDR1 LGHNA, CDR2 YNFKEQ. With 4 bases removed from V and 5 bases from J, the gap between germline ends came to 32 bases. The CDR3 sequence: CASSPDLPTATHVRGETQYF. CDR3 nucleotides: TGTGCCAGCAGCCCCGACCTACCGACAGCGACTCACGTCCGGGGGGAGACCCAGTACTTC.

This rearrangement joins TRBV30 to TRBJ2-5, with TRBD1 identical over 7 bases. CDR1 is GTSNPN, CDR2 SVGIG, per germline (reference sequence). The CDR3 runs to 14 residues. Germline trimming cut 6 bases from V and 11 bases from J; bases unmatched to any gene: 18. Here the CDR3 DNA reads TGTGCCTGCACAGGGGACGGCAGGCGCCGAGAGCAGTACTTC. Translated: CACTGDGRRREQYF.

The chain combines TRBV30 with TRBJ2-1; D perhaps matches TRBD2 (5 bases). Germline CDR1 GTSNPN, CDR2 SVGIG (reference sequence). With 5 bases removed from V and 6 bases from J, the gap between germline ends came to 17 bases. This CDR3 has 14 residues. The CDR3 protein is CAWSSGGYGNEQFF. The CDR3 bases are TGTGCCTGGTCAAGCGGAGGCTATGGCAATGAGCAGTTCTTC.

This clone was detected only once. This sequence joins TRBV7-2 and TRBJ1-5, with TRBD1 as a possible D gene (6 bases). The CDR3 contains 15 residues. Deletions cut 2 bases from V and 7 bases from J, with 15 bases between. CDR1 is SGHTA and CDR2 is FQGNSA in the germline V gene. The CDR3 here is CASSLRGAGGQPQHF. In DNA, the CDR3 is TGTGCCAGCAGCTTACGGGGGGCCGGCGGACAGCCCCAGCATTTT.

The V gene is TRBV21-1, the J gene TRBJ2-2; the table's D gene call, TRBD2, was not cross checked with the DNA. TRBV21-1 is given as a pseudogene. There are 17 residues in the CDR3. The CDR3 loop is CASSAQGRESNTGELFF. The CDR3 DNA follows: TGTGCCAGCAGCGCGCAGGGGAGGGAGTCGAACACCGGGGAGCTGTTTTTT.

The genes are TRBV27 and TRBJ1-5; the match to TRBD1 covers 10 bases. Germline V CDR1 and CDR2: MNHEY, SMNVEV (reference sequence). Trimming cost V 4 bases and J 6 bases; bases outside gene matches: 9. The CDR3 totals 16 residues. The CDR3 DNA sequence: TGTGCCAGCAGTTCCCGGGACAGGGGTGGGGGTCAGCCCCAGCATTTT. It encodes CASSSRDRGGGQPQHF.

This chain links TRBV27 with TRBJ1-5, with TRBD1 identical over 10 bases. This CDR3 spans 19 amino acids. CDR1 is MNHEY, CDR2 SMNVEV, per germline (reference sequence). With 5 bases clipped from V and 0 bases from J, the junction kept 13 bases outside the gene matches. The CDR3 DNA reads TGTGCCAGCAGTACATCCGGGACAGGGGCCTTGTATAGCAATCAGCCCCAGCATTTT. It is translated as CASSTSGTGALYSNQPQHF.

Here the CDR3 reads CASSLFGGTDNEQFF. The DNA of the CDR3 is TGTGCCAGCAGCTTGTTCGGGGGTACTGACAATGAGCAGTTCTTC. The V and J genes are TRBV5-4 and TRBJ2-1; a possible D gene is TRBD2 (6 bases). CDR1 and CDR2 from the germline V gene are SGHNT and YYREEE (reference sequence). The CDR3 has 15 amino acids. V was trimmed by 1 base and J by 5 bases, leaving 13 bases between them.

On this clone itself: Its ends do not fully match the called genes, so a read error is possible. This chain's CDR3 is CAGRGEFSEAFF. The DNA of the CDR3 is TGTGCCGGCAGGGGAGAATTCTCTGAAGCTTTCTTT. This chain links TRBV2 with TRBJ1-1; D perhaps matches TRBD1 (6 bases). The CDR3 sequence is 12 residues long. Per germline, CDR1 SNHLY and CDR2 FYNNEI.

The genes are TRBV9 and TRBJ2-3; TRBD1 might be the D (5 bases). Germline-derived CDR1 and CDR2 are SGDLS and YYNGEE. V lost 3 bases and J lost 1, with 12 bases in between. There are 15 residues in the CDR3. The CDR3 spells CASSETQGGTDTQYF. CDR3 bases: TGTGCCAGCAGCGAGACCCAGGGCGGCACAGATACGCAGTATTTT.

The gene calls are TRBV18 and TRBJ2-7; TRBD2 agrees at 12 bases. Germline V gives CDR1 KGHSH, CDR2 LQKENI. J lost 0 bases, V lost 0 bases, and 9 bases had no gene match. The CDR3 is 19 residues long. CDR3 sequence (DNA): TGTGCCAGCTCACCACCGGGTCTACTAGCGGGAGGAGGCTCCTACGAGCAGTACTTC. It is translated as CASSPPGLLAGGGSYEQYF.

The rearrangement uses TRBV7-2 and TRBJ1-1, with D tentatively TRBD1 (5 bases). From germline, CDR1 is SGHTA and CDR2 FQGNSA. Trimming removed 3 bases at V and 6 bases at J, with 17 bases between. CDR3 length equals 15 residues. CDR3 residues: CASSFRGGAGSEAFF. CDR3 DNA sequence: TGTGCCAGCAGCTTCCGGGGGGGTGCGGGCTCTGAAGCTTTCTTT.

This clone was detected only a few times. The chain combines TRBV28 with TRBJ2-5, with a possible D match to TRBD2 (6 bases). Trimming removed 8 bases from V and 3 bases from J, with 13 bases in between. The germline V gene encodes CDR1 MDHEN and CDR2 SYDVKM. CDR3 length: 13 residues. CDR3 in DNA: TGTGCCAGCGGGGCGGGAATTGAAGAGACCCAGTACTTC. Its translation: CASGAGIEETQYF. The full variable domain, completed using reference TRBV28 and TRBJ2-5, is DVKVTQSSRYLVKRTGEKVFLECVQDMDHENMFWYRQDPGLGLRLIYFSYDVKMKEKGDIPEGYSVSREKKERFSLILESASTNQTSMYLCASGAGIEETQYFGPGTRLLVL.

The sample holds a few counts of this clone. The chain links TRBV30 to TRBJ2-2, with 7 bases matching TRBD1. V shed 4 bases, J shed 3 bases, and the junction held 8 bases outside the gene matches. The germline V gene has CDR1 GTSNPN and CDR2 SVGIG (reference sequence). CDR3 length equals 15 residues. CDR3 in DNA: TGTGCCTGGACTTCACAGGGGACCCACACCGGGGAGCTGTTTTTT. The encoded protein is CAWTSQGTHTGELFF. Drawing the rest from reference TRBV30 and TRBJ2-2, the complete variable domain is SQTIHQWPATLVQPVGSPLSLECTVEGTSNPNLYWYRQAAGRGLQLLFYSVGIGQISSEVPQNLSASRPQDRQFILSSKKLLLSDSGFYLCAWTSQGTHTGELFFGEGSRLTVL.

The rearrangement uses TRBV7-3 and TRBJ2-3, with TRBD1 matching over 7 bases. The trim removed 0 bases at V and 2 bases at J, leaving 5 bases unmatched. CDR3 size: 16 residues. The germline V gene has CDR1 SGHTA and CDR2 FQGTGA. The CDR3 nucleotides are TGTGCCAGCAGCTTAACAGGGGGCGAGAACACAGATACGCAGTATTTT. Protein sequence: CASSLTGGENTDTQYF.

This clone was observed a few times. V usage is TRBV6-8 and J usage is TRBJ2-7; D gene uncertain. The CDR3 sequence is 15 residues long. Germline loops: CDR1 MNHGY, CDR2 SAAAGT. Trimming left V 6 bases short and J 0 bases short, with 15 bases between. The chain's CDR3 is CASSQDSRFSYEQYF. The DNA for the CDR3 is TGTGCCAGCAGCCAAGACTCCCGCTTCTCCTACGAGCAGTACTTC.

The chain couples TRBV7-8 to TRBJ2-1, with 9 bases that match TRBD2. Trimming cost V 1 base and J 0 bases; bases outside gene matches: 7. CDR1 and CDR2 (germline): SGHVS, FQNEAQ. CDR3 length: 18 residues. This CDR3 reads CASSLEVAGDHSYNEQFF. The CDR3 DNA reads TGTGCCAGCAGCTTAGAAGTAGCGGGAGATCACTCCTACAATGAGCAGTTCTTC.

CDR3 DNA: TGTGCCAGCAGCCAGGGCGGGGCCGCAGGCTATGGCTACACCTTC. Amino acid sequence: CASSQGGAAGYGYTF. J is TRBJ1-2 and V is TRBV7-9; possibly TRBD1 for D (5 bases). This CDR3 contains 15 residues. Trimming cost V 5 bases and J 4 bases, with 17 bases left between them. Germline values: CDR1 SEHNR, CDR2 FQNEAQ (reference sequence).

This rearrangement joins TRBV7-2 to TRBJ2-5; tentatively, D is TRBD2 (5 bases). CDR1 and CDR2 from the germline V gene are SGHTA and FQGNSA. There are 14 residues in the CDR3. V shed 1 base and J shed 5 bases, with 11 bases lying between them. The CDR3 protein is CASSLGLTEETQYF. Written as DNA, the CDR3 is TGTGCCAGCAGCTTAGGACTAACGGAGGAGACCCAGTACTTC.

The rearrangement joins TRBV30 to TRBJ2-7, with 10 bases identical to TRBD2. The CDR3 spans 14 residues. CDR1 and CDR2 from the germline V gene are GTSNPN and SVGIG (reference sequence). V lost 2 bases to trimming and J lost 4 bases; unmatched junction nucleotides: 5. CDR3 loop: CAWSPLAGVYEQYF. The CDR3 DNA reads as TGTGCCTGGAGTCCCCTAGCGGGAGTTTACGAGCAGTACTTC.

The chain employs TRBV7-2 and TRBJ1-4; 9 nucleotides line up with TRBD1. J lost 4 bases, V lost 3 bases, and 0 bases had no gene match. Germline values: CDR1 SGHTA, CDR2 FQGNSA. The CDR3 length is 14 residues. CDR3 amino acids: CASSLDRGNEKLFF. As DNA, the CDR3 is TGTGCCAGCAGCTTGGACAGGGGTAATGAAAAACTGTTTTTT.

This chain joins TRBV5-6 and TRBJ2-7, with D hard to call. The CDR3 consists of 14 residues. The germline CDR1 and CDR2 sequences are SGHDT and YYEEEE. V was pared by 1 base and J by 2 bases, with 10 bases between. The CDR3 here is CASSLIWRPYEQYF. The CDR3 DNA sequence: TGTGCCAGCAGCTTGATTTGGCGGCCCTACGAGCAGTACTTC.

This clone was recorded a few times. The chain combines TRBV11-3 with TRBJ2-1; D is perhaps TRBD2 (5 bases). The CDR3 has 15 amino acids. Germline CDR1 is SGHNT and CDR2 is YENEEA. Trimming took off 5 bases at V and 7 bases at J, with 18 bases between the two ends. The CDR3 here is CASSHPGVGMNEQFF. The CDR3 nucleotides are TGTGCCAGCAGCCATCCCGGGGTTGGGATGAATGAGCAGTTCTTC.

The chain joins TRBV2 to TRBJ2-1, with D hard to call. Germline CDR1 is SNHLY and CDR2 is FYNNEI. V gave up 4 bases and J gave up 6 bases, with 10 bases separating them. This CDR3 is 13 amino acids long. CDR3 nucleotides: TGTGCCAGCAGTGTTGATCAGGTCAATGAGCAGTTCTTC. Amino acids: CASSVDQVNEQFF.